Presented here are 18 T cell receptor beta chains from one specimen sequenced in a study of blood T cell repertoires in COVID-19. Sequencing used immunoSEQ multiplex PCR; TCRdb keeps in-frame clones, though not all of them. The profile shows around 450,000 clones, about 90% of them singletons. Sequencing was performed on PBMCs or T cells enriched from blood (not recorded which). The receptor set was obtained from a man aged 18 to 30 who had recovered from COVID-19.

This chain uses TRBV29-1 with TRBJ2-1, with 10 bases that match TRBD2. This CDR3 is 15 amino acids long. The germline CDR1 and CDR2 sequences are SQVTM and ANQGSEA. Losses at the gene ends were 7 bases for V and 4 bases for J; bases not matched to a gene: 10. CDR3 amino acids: CSGASGSYLYNEQFF. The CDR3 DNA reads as TGCAGCGGAGCTAGCGGGAGTTATCTGTACAATGAGCAGTTCTTC.

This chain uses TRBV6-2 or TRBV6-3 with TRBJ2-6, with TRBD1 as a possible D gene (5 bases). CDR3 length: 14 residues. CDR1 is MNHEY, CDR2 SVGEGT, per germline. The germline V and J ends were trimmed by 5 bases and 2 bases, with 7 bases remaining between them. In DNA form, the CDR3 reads TGTGCCAGCAGTGTCAGGGCTGGGGCCAACGTCCTGACTTTC. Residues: CASSVRAGANVLTF.

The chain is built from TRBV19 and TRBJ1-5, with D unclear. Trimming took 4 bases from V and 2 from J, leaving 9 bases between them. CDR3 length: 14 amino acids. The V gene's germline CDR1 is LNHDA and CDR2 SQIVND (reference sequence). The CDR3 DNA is TGTGCCAGTAGTAAGCCCCTACGCAATCAGCCCCAGCATTTT. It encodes CASSKPLRNQPQHF.

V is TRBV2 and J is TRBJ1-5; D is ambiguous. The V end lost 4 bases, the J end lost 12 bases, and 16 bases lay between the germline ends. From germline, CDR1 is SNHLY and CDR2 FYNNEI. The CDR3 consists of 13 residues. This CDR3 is CASSGTSARLQHF. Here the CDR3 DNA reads TGTGCCAGCAGTGGGACTTCGGCACGGCTCCAGCATTTT.

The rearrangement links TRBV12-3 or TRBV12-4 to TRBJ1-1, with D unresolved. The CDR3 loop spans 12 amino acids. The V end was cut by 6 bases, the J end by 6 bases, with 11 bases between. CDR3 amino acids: CASRASRAEAFF. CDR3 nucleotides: TGTGCCAGCAGGGCTTCACGGGCTGAAGCTTTCTTT.

CDR3 sequence (DNA): TGTGCCAGTAGTATTTCTCTCTGGCCAGGGGGCCACAATGAGCAGTTCTTC. Translated, it gives CASSISLWPGGHNEQFF. The genes are TRBV19 and TRBJ2-1, with 8 bases lining up with TRBD1. This CDR3 has 17 residues. V was clipped by 3 bases and J by 5 bases; unmatched bases: 12. Germline values: CDR1 LNHDA, CDR2 SQIVND (reference sequence).

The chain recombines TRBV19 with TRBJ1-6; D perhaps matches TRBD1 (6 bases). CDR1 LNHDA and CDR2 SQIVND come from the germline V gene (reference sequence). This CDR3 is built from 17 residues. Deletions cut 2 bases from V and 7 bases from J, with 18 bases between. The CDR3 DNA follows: TGTGCCAGTAGTATATTATCGGCCAGGGGACGAAATTCACCCCTCCACTTT. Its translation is CASSILSARGRNSPLHF. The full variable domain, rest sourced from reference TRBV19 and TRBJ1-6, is DGGITQSPKYLFRKEGQNVTLSCEQNLNHDAMYWYRQDPGQGLRLIYYSQIVNDFQKGDIAEGYSVSREKKESFPLTVTSAQKNPTAFYLCASSILSARGRNSPLHFGNGTRLTVT.

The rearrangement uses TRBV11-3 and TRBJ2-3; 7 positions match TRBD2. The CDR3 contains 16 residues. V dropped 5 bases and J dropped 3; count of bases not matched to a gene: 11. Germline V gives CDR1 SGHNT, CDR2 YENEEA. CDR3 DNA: TGTGCCAGCAGCACCAGAGCGGGATCCGGGACAGATACGCAGTATTTT. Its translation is CASSTRAGSGTDTQYF.

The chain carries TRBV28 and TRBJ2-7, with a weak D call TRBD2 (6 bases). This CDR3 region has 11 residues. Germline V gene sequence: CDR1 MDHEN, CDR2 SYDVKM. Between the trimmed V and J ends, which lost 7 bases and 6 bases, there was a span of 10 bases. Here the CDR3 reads CASTGRGEQYF. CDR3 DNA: TGTGCCAGCACGGGGCGGGGCGAGCAGTACTTC.

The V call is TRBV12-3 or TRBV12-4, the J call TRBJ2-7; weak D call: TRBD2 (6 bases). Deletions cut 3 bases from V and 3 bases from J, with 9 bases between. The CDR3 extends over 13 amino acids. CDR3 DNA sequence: TGTGCCAGCAGTTTGATTAGCGGCTACGAGCAGTACTTC. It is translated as CASSLISGYEQYF.

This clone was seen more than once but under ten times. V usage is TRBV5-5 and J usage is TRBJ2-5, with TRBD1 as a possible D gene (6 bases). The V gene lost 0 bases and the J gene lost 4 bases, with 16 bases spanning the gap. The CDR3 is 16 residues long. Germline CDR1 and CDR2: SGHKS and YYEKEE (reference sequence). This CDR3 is CASSLGLGGTRETQYF. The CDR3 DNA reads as TGTGCCAGCAGCTTGGGGTTAGGGGGAACGCGAGAGACCCAGTACTTC. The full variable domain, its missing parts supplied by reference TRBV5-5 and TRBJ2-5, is DAGVTQSPTHLIKTRGQQVTLRCSPISGHKSVSWYQQVLGQGPQFIFQYYEKEERGRGNFPDRFSARQFPNYSSELNVNALLLGDSALYLCASSLGLGGTRETQYFGPGTRLLVL.

This chain's CDR3 is CASSPDRYEAFF. DNA for the CDR3: TGTGCCAGCTCACCGGACAGGTACGAAGCTTTCTTT. The rearrangement uses TRBV18 and TRBJ1-1, with 7 positions matching TRBD1. This CDR3 has 12 residues. Germline V gene data show CDR1 as KGHSH and CDR2 as LQKENI. With V trimmed by 3 bases and J by 8 bases, 3 bases remained unmatched.

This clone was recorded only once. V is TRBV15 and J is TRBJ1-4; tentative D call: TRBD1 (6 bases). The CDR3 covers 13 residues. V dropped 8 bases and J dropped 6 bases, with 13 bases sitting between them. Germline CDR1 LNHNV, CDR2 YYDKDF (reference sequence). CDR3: CATGIPGDEKLFF. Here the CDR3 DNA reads TGTGCCACCGGGATCCCAGGGGATGAAAAACTGTTTTTT.

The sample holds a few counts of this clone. The CDR3: CASSLPGGIEYNEQFF. The DNA of the CDR3 is TGTGCCAGCAGTCTACCGGGAGGGATCGAATACAATGAGCAGTTCTTC. The rearrangement links TRBV14 to TRBJ2-1; 8 nucleotides match TRBD2. The ends lost 6 bases at V and 4 bases at J; junction bases unmatched: 11. CDR1 and CDR2 from the germline V gene are SGHDN and FVKESK. This CDR3 spans 16 amino acids.

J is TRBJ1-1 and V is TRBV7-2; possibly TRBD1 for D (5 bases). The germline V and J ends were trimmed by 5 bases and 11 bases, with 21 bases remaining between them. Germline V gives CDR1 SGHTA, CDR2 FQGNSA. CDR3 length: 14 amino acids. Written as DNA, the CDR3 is TGTGCCAGCAGCCCACGGACAATCGGCGATCGGGCTTTCTTT. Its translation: CASSPRTIGDRAFF.

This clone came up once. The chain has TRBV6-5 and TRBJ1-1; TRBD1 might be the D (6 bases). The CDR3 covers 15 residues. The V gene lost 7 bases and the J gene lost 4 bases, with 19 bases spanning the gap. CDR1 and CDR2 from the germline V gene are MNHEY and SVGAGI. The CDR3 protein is CASTPRRGFGTEAFF. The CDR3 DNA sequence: TGTGCCAGCACCCCACGCAGGGGTTTCGGCACTGAAGCTTTCTTT.

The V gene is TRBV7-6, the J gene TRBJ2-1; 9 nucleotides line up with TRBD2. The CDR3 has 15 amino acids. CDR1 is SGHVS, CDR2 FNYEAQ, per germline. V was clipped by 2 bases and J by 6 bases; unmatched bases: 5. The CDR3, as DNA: TGTGCCAGCAGCTTATCCCTAGCGGGGTCCAATGAGCAGTTCTTC. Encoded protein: CASSLSLAGSNEQFF.

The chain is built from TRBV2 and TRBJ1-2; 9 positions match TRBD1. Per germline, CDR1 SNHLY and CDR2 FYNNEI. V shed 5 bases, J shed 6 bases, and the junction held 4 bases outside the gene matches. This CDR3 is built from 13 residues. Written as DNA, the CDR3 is TGTGCCAGCAGTCGGACAGGGGACGATGGCTACACCTTC. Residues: CASSRTGDDGYTF. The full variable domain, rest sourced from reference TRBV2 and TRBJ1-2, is EPEVTQTPSHQVTQMGQEVILRCVPISNHLYFYWYRQILGQKVEFLVSFYNNEISEKSEIFDDQFSVERPDGSNFTLKIRSTKLEDSAMYFCASSRTGDDGYTFGSGTRLTVV.